This T cell receptor beta chain is drawn from a study of response to subunit inactivated influenza vaccine. On this clonotype: What it recognizes is unknown.

Findings of the study overall: A suggestion made by the authors is that each seasonal influenza vaccination recruits few new T cells.

TCRdb re-called the RT-PCR reads through MiXCR, storing one row per CDR3 protein. Seen here are roughly 290,000 distinct CDR3 sequences, about a fifth observed once, and the top ten hold roughly a tenth. Here the sequenced sample was PBMCs from blood, taken approximately 22 months after vaccination. The TCR sequence derives from a man between 50 and 69 years old who received an inactivated influenza vaccine.

The CDR3 bases are TGTGCCACCAGTGACCGGGACTTCCGTACGCAGTATTTT. Translated, it gives CATSDRDFRTQYF. This sequence joins TRBV24-1 and TRBJ2-3; maybe TRBD2 (6 bases). The V and J ends lost 4 bases and 8 bases respectively, with 12 bases between them. The CDR3 sequence is 13 residues long. Germline lookup yields CDR1 KGHDR and CDR2 SFDVKD.